Included here is one T cell receptor beta chain sequence, with context. The antigen is unknown. The V end lost 2 bases, the J end lost 6 bases, and 8 bases lay between the germline ends. CDR1 is SEHNR and CDR2 is FQNEAQ in the germline V gene (reference sequence). The CDR3 covers 13 residues. This record belongs to a study of CD8 T cells in ankylosing spondylitis. Study-wide findings and caveats: For ankylosing spondylitis blood, a TCR beta motif of under ten highly homologous variants appeared characteristic. It was reported that disease-linked clones were significantly enriched in matched ankylosing spondylitis synovial fluid.

In making TCR beta libraries, quantitative 5'-RACE with molecular barcodes was used. TCRdb called the 5' RACE reads again in MiXCR, with one record for every CDR3 protein. The data show approximately 350,000 distinct CDR3 sequences, 20% to 25% seen once. The source of this sequence is a male donor with ankylosing spondylitis or in good health (not recorded which). Input material: blood, either unsorted or a sorted T cell fraction (not recorded which). The chain employs TRBV7-9 and TRBJ1-5; no definite D call. CDR3 in amino acids: CASSLNHTQPQHF. In DNA, the CDR3 is TGTGCCAGCAGCTTAAACCATACTCAGCCCCAGCATTTT.